The source of this TCR beta chain is a study of regulatory T cells in long-lasting Graves disease. Study outcomes and limitations: Under persistent disease, TRBV28, TRBJ1-2 and TRBJ2-5 were used preferentially. Clonotypes that were public and shared totalled about 2,500 in persistent patients versus 750 to 1,000 in new patients.

Ten or more counts support this clonotype. Its antigen remains unidentified. Time point specified: newly diagnosed GD, antithyroid drugs for less than 3 months. The TCR library was made from RNA extracted from PBMCs. The diagnosis of Graves' disease used American Thyroid Association guidelines. Recruitment took place at an endocrinology department in Xi'an, China. Combining iRepertoire HTBI primers with Arm-PCR of CDR3 regions, the authors built TCR beta libraries. TCRdb re-called the multiplex PCR reads through MiXCR, storing one row per CDR3 protein. The table has a few hundred thousand distinct CDR3 sequences, roughly 12% seen once. Germline CDR1 is MNHEY and CDR2 is SMNVEV (reference sequence). The V end was cut by 5 bases, the J end by 8 bases, with 25 bases between. CDR3 length equals 17 residues. The sample was also linked to a second study, of T cells in Graves' hyperthyroidism and ophthalmopathy.

The sequence was collected from a woman under 30 with Graves disease. The input for sequencing was peripheral blood mononuclear cells (PBMCs), taken at new diagnosis, from a patient treated with antithyroid drugs. This chain uses TRBV27 with TRBJ2-1; D possibly matches TRBD1 or TRBD2 (5 bases each). CDR3 in amino acids: CASSPLYGALPRDEQFF. The CDR3 DNA is TGTGCCAGCAGTCCCTTATACGGGGCCCTCCCAAGGGATGAGCAGTTCTTC.